Below are 14 T cell receptor beta chains sequenced from a single sample in a study of T-cell reconstitution after alpha-beta-depleted transplantation in children. TCRbeta library preparation incorporated unique molecular identifiers. Via MiXCR, TCRdb re-called the PCR reads, giving one row per CDR3 protein. The sample contains about 440,000 distinct CDR3 sequences, approximately 42% of which appear only once. Here the sequenced sample was PBMCs, taken before TCRalphabeta/CD19-depleted stem cell transplant. These receptor sequences come from a girl aged 2 to 9 with aplastic anemia, due to receive a stem cell transplant.

This clonotype turned up a few times. The chain combines TRBV5-6 with TRBJ2-7; no clear D. CDR3 length equals 13 residues. Germline-derived CDR1 and CDR2 are SGHDT and YYEEEE. V dropped 0 bases and J dropped 7 bases, with 11 bases sitting between them. The CDR3 spells CASSLVPSDEQYF. CDR3 sequence (DNA): TGTGCCAGCAGCTTGGTTCCCAGTGATGAGCAGTACTTC.

The J gene is TRBJ2-1, the V gene TRBV11-1, with 16 nucleotides matching TRBD2. With 5 bases clipped from V and 1 base from J, the junction kept 14 bases outside the gene matches. The CDR3 consists of 21 residues. Looked up from germline, CDR1 is SGHAT and CDR2 is FQDESV (reference sequence). This CDR3 is CASSLGRGLAGGPGSYNEQFF. Here the CDR3 DNA reads TGTGCCAGCAGCCTGGGCCGGGGACTAGCGGGAGGGCCTGGGTCCTACAATGAGCAGTTCTTC.

The V and J genes are TRBV14 and TRBJ1-5, with D unclear. This CDR3 spans 19 amino acids. Germline values: CDR1 SGHDN, CDR2 FVKESK. V was trimmed by 4 bases and J by 0 bases, leaving 22 bases between them. The CDR3 loop is CASSRFRANSRNSNQPQHF. As DNA, the CDR3 is TGTGCCAGCAGCCGCTTCCGGGCCAACTCCAGAAATAGCAATCAGCCCCAGCATTTT.

This clonotype was observed many times. The chain recombines TRBV29-1 with TRBJ2-3; D is undetermined. The CDR3 spans 14 residues. Trimming shortened V by 7 bases and J by 4 bases, and 18 bases separated the two germline ends. CDR1 is SQVTM, CDR2 ANQGSEA, per germline. The CDR3 loop is CSGVEWASADTQYF. The CDR3 DNA sequence: TGCAGCGGGGTGGAGTGGGCTTCGGCAGATACGCAGTATTTT.

There are many counts of this clonotype. The V gene is TRBV20-1, the J gene TRBJ2-7, with D perhaps TRBD1 or TRBD2 (6 bases each). Germline assignment: CDR1 DFQATT and CDR2 SNEGSKA (reference sequence). V was pared by 5 bases and J by 6 bases, with 14 bases between. The CDR3 has 12 residues. The DNA for the CDR3 is TGCAGTGCTGGGGGGCAGATTACCGAGCAGTACTTC. It yields the protein CSAGGQITEQYF.

The chain carries TRBV20-1 and TRBJ2-3; 13 bases line up with TRBD2. Trimming removed 0 bases from V and 2 bases from J; junction bases left unmatched: 5. The CDR3 loop spans 17 amino acids. CDR1 and CDR2 (germline): DFQATT, SNEGSKA (reference sequence). DNA of the CDR3: TGCAGTGCTAGAGAGAGGACTAGCGGGAGACCCACAGATACGCAGTATTTT. It yields the protein CSARERTSGRPTDTQYF.

The table lists this clonotype with many counts. For the CDR3, the DNA is TGTGCCAGCAGCTTAGGGGCAGGGGGCGAATACGAGCAGTACTTC. It specifies CASSLGAGGEYEQYF. The J gene is TRBJ2-7, the V gene TRBV7-2, with 8 positions matching TRBD1. Trimming removed 1 base from V and 4 bases from J; junction bases left unmatched: 6. The CDR3 covers 15 residues. CDR1 and CDR2 (germline): SGHTA, FQGNSA.

This clonotype was counted ten times or more. The chain employs TRBV24-1 and TRBJ1-1; D uncertain. CDR1 KGHDR and CDR2 SFDVKD come from the germline V gene. V lost 9 bases and J lost 5, with 24 bases in between. This CDR3 spans 16 amino acids. Here the CDR3 DNA reads TGTGCCACCGGCCACCGTTCCCCCCATGAGGCGACTGAAGCTTTCTTT. Amino acids: CATGHRSPHEATEAFF.

The rearrangement joins TRBV10-3 to TRBJ1-2; D not resolved. V was cut by 3 bases and J by 2 bases, with 10 bases left in between. Germline loops: CDR1 ENHRY, CDR2 SYGVKD. The CDR3 is made up of 14 amino acids. The DNA for the CDR3 is TGTGCCATCAGTGATCCGGGAATCAACTATGGCTACACCTTC. This encodes CAISDPGINYGYTF.

This clonotype showed up just a few times. The V call is TRBV27, the J call TRBJ1-6, with a tentative D call TRBD1 (5 bases). The V end lost 8 bases, the J end lost 7 bases, and 15 bases lay between the germline ends. Germline loops: CDR1 MNHEY, CDR2 SMNVEV (reference sequence). The CDR3 has 14 amino acids. CDR3 sequence: CASRPGPGNSPLHF. The CDR3 DNA sequence: TGTGCCAGCCGGCCGGGACCGGGAAATTCACCCCTCCACTTT.

This clonotype was seen many times. CDR3 in amino acids: CSARRTGFGYSGANVLTF. CDR3 DNA: TGCAGTGCTAGGAGAACAGGGTTCGGGTACTCTGGGGCCAACGTCCTGACTTTC. The gene calls are TRBV20-1 and TRBJ2-6, with D tentatively TRBD1 (6 bases). Germline V lookup: CDR1 DFQATT, CDR2 SNEGSKA (reference sequence). The CDR3 totals 18 residues. Trimming took off 3 bases at V and 0 bases at J, with 18 bases between the two ends.

This clonotype was seen at least ten times. The rearrangement uses TRBV12-3 or TRBV12-4 and TRBJ1-2; weak D call: TRBD1 (5 bases). This CDR3 spans 12 amino acids. The V and J ends lost 5 bases and 8 bases respectively, with 12 bases between them. The CDR3 DNA reads as TGTGCCAGCAGTCCTGGGGGATTCGGCTACACCTTC. Translating it yields CASSPGGFGYTF.

The chain carries TRBV6-5 and TRBJ2-2, with D unresolved. This CDR3 is 14 amino acids long. Trimming removed 4 bases from V and 3 bases from J, with 9 bases in between. Looked up from germline, CDR1 is MNHEY and CDR2 is SVGAGI. The CDR3 loop reads CASSSSLYTGELFF. DNA for the CDR3: TGTGCCAGCAGTTCCAGTCTATACACCGGGGAGCTGTTTTTT.

This chain connects TRBV6-1 to TRBJ1-5; no reliable D call. CDR3 size: 14 residues. V was shortened by 6 bases and J by 4 bases, with 13 bases between the two germline ends. Germline V gene sequence: CDR1 MNHNS, CDR2 SASEGT. CDR3 sequence (DNA): TGTGCCAGCAGCCTTCCAATAGAAAATCAGCCCCAGCATTTT. As protein: CASSLPIENQPQHF.